This T cell receptor (beta chain) appears in the sequencing data of a study of cytomegalovirus exposure and HLA in healthy donors. The PCR made use of 60 Vbeta and 13 Jbeta primers. Produced via immunoSEQ multiplex PCR; TCRdb's table is partial and in-frame only. The repertoire includes roughly 100,000 clones, 60% to 85% of them detected once, and roughly 5.7% sits in the top ten. Study observations and caveats: It was reported in a later analysis that an Asian-associated ancestry cluster showed fewer N-insertions than the roughly 710-donor mean. Under in vitro conditions, a few CMV-associated chains were confirmed as specific for CMV antigens.

The CDR3 length is 13 residues. The V segment lost 6 bases and the J segment 2 bases; nucleotides outside the gene matches: 2. Germline V gives CDR1 WSHSY, CDR2 SAAADI. A word on this clone: Antigen: not known.

Material for sequencing was PBMCs. This sequence joins TRBV10-2 and TRBJ2-7; TRBD1 agrees at 9 bases. This receptor was taken from a male donor in good health and CMV-seronegative. The CDR3 is CASSWTGAYEQYF. DNA of the CDR3: TGCGCCAGCAGCTGGACAGGGGCCTACGAGCAGTACTTC.